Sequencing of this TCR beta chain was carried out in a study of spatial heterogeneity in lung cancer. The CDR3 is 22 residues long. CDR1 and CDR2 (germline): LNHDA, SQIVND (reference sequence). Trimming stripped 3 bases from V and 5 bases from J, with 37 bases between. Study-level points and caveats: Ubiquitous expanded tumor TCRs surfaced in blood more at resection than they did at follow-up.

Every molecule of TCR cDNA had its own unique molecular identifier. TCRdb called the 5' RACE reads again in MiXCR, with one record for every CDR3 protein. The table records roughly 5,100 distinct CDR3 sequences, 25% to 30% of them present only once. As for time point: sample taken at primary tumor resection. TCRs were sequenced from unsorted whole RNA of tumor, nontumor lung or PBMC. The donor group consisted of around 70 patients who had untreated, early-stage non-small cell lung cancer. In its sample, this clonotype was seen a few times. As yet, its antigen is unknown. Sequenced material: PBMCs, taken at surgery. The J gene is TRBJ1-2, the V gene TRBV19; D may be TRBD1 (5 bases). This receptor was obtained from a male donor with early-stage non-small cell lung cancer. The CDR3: CASSIGGRQPVSPMTLYYGYTF. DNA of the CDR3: TGTGCCAGTAGTATTGGGGGACGACAGCCCGTATCCCCTATGACCCTCTATTATGGCTACACCTTC.